This T cell receptor (beta chain) is drawn from a study of cytomegalovirus exposure and HLA in healthy donors. This clone has just one count. With 2 bases removed from V and 3 bases from J, the gap between germline ends came to 14 bases. The CDR3 has 15 residues. In germline, CDR1 is SNHLY, CDR2 FYNNEI. PCR employed 60 Vbeta and 13 Jbeta primers. Using immunoSEQ multiplex PCR, the repertoire was profiled, and TCRdb retains in-frame clones only, with some absent. The sample records about 140,000 clones, about three quarters being singletons. The chain combines TRBV2 with TRBJ2-7, with D possibly being TRBD1 (6 bases). Sequenced material: PBMCs. The sequence was collected from a man aged 30 to 39 in good health and CMV-seropositive. In DNA form, the CDR3 reads TGTGCCAGCAGTGAAACAGGACAGCCCTACTACGAGCAGTACTTC. Encoded protein: CASSETGQPYYEQYF.